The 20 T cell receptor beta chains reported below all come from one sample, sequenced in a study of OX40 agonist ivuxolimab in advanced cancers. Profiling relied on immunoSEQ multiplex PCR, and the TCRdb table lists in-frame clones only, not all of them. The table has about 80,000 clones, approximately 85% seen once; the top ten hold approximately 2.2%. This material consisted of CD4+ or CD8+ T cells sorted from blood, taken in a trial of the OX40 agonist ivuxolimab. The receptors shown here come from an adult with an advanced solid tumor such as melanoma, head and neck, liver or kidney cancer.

This CDR3 is CASSIDRGRVDEQYF. CDR3 in DNA: TGTGCCAGCAGCATCGACAGGGGGCGGGTCGACGAGCAGTACTTC. V and J are TRBV7-2 and TRBJ2-7; 10 nucleotides line up with TRBD1. From germline, CDR1 is SGHTA and CDR2 FQGNSA. V shed 5 bases, J shed 5 bases, and the junction held 9 bases outside the gene matches. The CDR3 runs 15 residues.

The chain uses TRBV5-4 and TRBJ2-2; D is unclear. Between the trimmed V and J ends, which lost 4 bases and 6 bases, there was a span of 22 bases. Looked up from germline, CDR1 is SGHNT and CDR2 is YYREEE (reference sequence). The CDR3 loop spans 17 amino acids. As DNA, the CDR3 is TGTGCCAGCAGCCCCTCGTTTGGCCAGAGTCGGGCCGGGGAGCTGTTTTTT. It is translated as CASSPSFGQSRAGELFF.

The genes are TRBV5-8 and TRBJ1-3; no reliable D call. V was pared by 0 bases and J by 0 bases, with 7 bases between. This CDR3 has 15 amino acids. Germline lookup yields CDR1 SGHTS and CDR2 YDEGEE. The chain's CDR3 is CASSLGRLSGNTIYF. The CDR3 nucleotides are TGTGCCAGCAGCTTGGGAAGGCTCTCTGGAAACACCATATATTTT.

The CDR3 region is CASSPDLVTYNEQFF. CDR3 bases: TGTGCCAGCAGCCCAGATTTAGTCACCTACAATGAGCAGTTCTTC. This chain connects TRBV5-4 to TRBJ2-1; D ambiguous. Germline V gene data show CDR1 as SGHNT and CDR2 as YYREEE (reference sequence). The CDR3 sequence is 15 residues long. V gave up 4 bases and J gave up 2 bases, with 13 bases separating them.

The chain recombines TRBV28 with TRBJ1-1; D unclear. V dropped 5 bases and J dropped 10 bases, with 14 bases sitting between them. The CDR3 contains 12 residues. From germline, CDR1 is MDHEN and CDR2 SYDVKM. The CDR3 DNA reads TGTGCCAGCAGTGTGAAGGGAAGGATAGCTTTCTTT. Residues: CASSVKGRIAFF.

The CDR3 DNA follows: TGTGCCAGCACCAGAGCAGCCGGTGAGCAGTTCTTC. This sequence encodes CASTRAAGEQFF. The V gene is TRBV11-1, the J gene TRBJ2-1; no clear D. V was clipped by 7 bases and J by 9 bases, with 13 bases between them. The CDR3 totals 12 residues. Per germline, CDR1 SGHAT and CDR2 FQDESV (reference sequence).

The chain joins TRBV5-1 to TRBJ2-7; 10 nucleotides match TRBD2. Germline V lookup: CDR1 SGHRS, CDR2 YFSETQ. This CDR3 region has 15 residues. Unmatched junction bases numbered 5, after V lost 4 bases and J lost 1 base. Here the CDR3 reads CASSPQTSGSYEQYF. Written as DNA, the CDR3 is TGCGCCAGCAGCCCCCAGACTAGCGGGTCCTACGAGCAGTACTTC.

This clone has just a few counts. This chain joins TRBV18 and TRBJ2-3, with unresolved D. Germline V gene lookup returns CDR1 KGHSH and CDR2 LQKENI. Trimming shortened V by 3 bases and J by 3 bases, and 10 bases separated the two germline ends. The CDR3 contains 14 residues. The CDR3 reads CASSPIPKTDTQYF. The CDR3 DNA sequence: TGTGCCAGCTCACCCATCCCGAAAACAGATACGCAGTATTTT.

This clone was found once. In DNA form, the CDR3 reads TGCAGCGTTGCAGGACCGGAGTGGGGAGATACGCAGTATTTT. This translates into CSVAGPEWGDTQYF. The chain uses TRBV29-1 and TRBJ2-3; D remains ambiguous. The V and J ends lost 4 bases and 5 bases respectively, with 16 bases between them. CDR1 SQVTM and CDR2 ANQGSEA come from the germline V gene. This CDR3 has 14 residues.

DNA for the CDR3: TGTGCCAGCATGACTAGAATCCCAGATACGCAGTATTTT. It encodes CASMTRIPDTQYF. The V call is TRBV28, the J call TRBJ2-3; D might be TRBD2 (6 bases). The CDR3 length is 13 residues. V lost 7 bases and J lost 4, with 12 bases in between. CDR1 is MDHEN and CDR2 is SYDVKM in the germline V gene.

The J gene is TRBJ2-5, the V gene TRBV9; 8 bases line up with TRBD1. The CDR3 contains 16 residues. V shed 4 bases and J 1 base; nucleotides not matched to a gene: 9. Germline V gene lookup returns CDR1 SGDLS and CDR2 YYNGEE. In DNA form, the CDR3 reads TGTGCCAGCAGCTCAGGACAGGGTGGTGGCCAAGAGACCCAGTACTTC. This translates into CASSSGQGGGQETQYF.

CDR3 DNA: TGTGCCAGCAGCGGAACTAGCACGGCCAACGTCCTGACTTTC. It encodes CASSGTSTANVLTF. V and J are TRBV6-1 and TRBJ2-6; D possibly corresponds to TRBD2 (6 bases). There are 14 residues in the CDR3. Trimming took 6 bases from V and 6 from J, leaving 12 bases between them. Germline V gene data show CDR1 as MNHNS and CDR2 as SASEGT.

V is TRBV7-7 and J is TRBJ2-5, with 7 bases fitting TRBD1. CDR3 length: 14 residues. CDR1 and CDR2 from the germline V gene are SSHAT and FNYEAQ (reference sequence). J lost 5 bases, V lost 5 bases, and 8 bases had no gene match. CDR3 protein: CASSKEGGGETQYF. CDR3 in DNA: TGTGCCAGCAGCAAAGAAGGGGGCGGGGAGACCCAGTACTTC.

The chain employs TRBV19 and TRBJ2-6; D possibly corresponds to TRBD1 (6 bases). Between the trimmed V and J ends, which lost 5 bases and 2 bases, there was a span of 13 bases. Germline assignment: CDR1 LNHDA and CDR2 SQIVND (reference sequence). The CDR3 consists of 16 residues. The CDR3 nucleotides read TGTGCCAGTAGTGACCCGCCAGGGGCTGGGGCCAACGTCCTGACTTTC. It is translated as CASSDPPGAGANVLTF.

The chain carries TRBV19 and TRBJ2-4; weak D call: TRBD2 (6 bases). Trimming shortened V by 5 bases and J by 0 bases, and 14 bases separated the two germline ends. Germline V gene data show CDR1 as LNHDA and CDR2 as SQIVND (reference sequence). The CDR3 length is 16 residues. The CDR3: CASSAPGLRAKNIQYF. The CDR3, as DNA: TGTGCCAGTAGTGCTCCGGGACTCCGAGCCAAAAACATTCAGTACTTC.

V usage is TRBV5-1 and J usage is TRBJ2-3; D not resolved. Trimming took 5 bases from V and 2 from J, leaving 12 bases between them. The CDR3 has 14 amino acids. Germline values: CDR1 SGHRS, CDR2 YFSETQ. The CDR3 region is CASSIIQLTDTQYF. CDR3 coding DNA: TGCGCCAGCAGTATCATACAGCTCACAGATACGCAGTATTTT.

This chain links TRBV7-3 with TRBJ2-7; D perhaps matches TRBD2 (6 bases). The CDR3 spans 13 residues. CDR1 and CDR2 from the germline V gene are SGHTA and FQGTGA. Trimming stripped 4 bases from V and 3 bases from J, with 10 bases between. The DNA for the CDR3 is TGTGCCAGCAGCTCGGGACTTTTCTACGAGCAGTACTTC. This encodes CASSSGLFYEQYF. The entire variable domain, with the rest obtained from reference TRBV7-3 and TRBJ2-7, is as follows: GAGVSQTPSNKVTEKGKYVELRCDPISGHTALYWYRQSLGQGPEFLIYFQGTGAADDSGLPNDRFFAVRPEGSVSTLKIQRTERGDSAVYLCASSSGLFYEQYFGPGTRLTVT.

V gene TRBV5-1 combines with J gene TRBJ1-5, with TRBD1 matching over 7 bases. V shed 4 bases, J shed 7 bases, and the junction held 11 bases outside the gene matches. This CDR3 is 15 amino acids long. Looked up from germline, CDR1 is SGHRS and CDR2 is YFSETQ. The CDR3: CASSEGTVISQPQHF. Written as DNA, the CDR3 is TGCGCCAGCAGCGAGGGGACAGTGATTTCCCAGCCCCAGCATTTT.

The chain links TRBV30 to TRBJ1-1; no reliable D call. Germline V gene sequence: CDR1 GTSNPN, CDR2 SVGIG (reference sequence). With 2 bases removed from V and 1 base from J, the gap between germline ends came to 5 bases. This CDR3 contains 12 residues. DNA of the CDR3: TGTGCCTGGAGTCTTACGAACACTGAAGCTTTCTTT. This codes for CAWSLTNTEAFF.

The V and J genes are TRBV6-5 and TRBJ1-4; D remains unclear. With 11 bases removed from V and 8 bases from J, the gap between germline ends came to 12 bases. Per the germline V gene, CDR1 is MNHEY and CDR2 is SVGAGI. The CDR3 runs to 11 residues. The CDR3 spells CASSTREKLFF. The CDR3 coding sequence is TGTGCCTCCTCGACCCGAGAAAAACTGTTTTTT.